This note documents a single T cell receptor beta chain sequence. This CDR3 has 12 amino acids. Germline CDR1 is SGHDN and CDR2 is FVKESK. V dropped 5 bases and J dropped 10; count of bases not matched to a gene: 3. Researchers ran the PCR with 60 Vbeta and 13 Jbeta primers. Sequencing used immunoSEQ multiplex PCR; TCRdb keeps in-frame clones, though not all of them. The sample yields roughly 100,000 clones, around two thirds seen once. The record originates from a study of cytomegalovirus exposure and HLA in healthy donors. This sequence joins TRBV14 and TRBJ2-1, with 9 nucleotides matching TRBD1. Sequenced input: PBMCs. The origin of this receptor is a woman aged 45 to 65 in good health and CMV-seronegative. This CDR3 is CASSWTGDEQFF. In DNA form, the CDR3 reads TGTGCCAGCAGCTGGACAGGGGACGAGCAGTTCTTC.